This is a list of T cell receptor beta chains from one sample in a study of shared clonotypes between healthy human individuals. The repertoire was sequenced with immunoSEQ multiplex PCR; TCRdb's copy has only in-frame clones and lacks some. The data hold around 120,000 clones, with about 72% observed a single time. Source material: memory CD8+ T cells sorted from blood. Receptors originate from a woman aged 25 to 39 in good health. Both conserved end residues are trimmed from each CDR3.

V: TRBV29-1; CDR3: SVASGDGSEQY
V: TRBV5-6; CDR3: ASSYTGTALTDTQY
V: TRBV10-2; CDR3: ASSESSSLLDEAF
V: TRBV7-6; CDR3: ASSLDRNSYNEQF
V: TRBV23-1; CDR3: ASIKQGQETQY
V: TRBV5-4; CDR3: ASSLEDRETQY
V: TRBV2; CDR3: ASSEWNRGGGELF
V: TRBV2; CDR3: ASSEVGGRNEQF
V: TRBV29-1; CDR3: SVVGDYGYT
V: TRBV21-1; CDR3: ASSKAVLGLAAYNEQF
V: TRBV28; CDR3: AGGGAYGYT
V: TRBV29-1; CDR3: SVDSQGMDTEAF
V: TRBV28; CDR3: ASSPIDRDNQPQH
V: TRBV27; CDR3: ASSSGQGPYEQY
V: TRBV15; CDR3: ATSRDQAENEKLF
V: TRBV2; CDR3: ASTEGAGGYT
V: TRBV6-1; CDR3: ASSGFNVVTVTEAF
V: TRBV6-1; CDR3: ASSQQGPPGEQY
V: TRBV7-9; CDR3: ASRPKGQGDQETQY
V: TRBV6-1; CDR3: ASSEGDRGPTEAF
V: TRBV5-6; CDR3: ASSLLNTEAF
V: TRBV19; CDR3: ASRDFGTDTQY
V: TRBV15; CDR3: ATSRGDSSGANVLT
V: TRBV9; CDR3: ASSVVTGEGYT
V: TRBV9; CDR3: ASSATPRSGEYEQY
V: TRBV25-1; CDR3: ASSPDPGTSTTDEQY
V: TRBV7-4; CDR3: ASSLVQGTGQNEAF
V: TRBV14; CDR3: ASSRRREVLTGELF
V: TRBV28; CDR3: ASSTRPGREEQF
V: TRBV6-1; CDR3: ASSEGTGGLETQY
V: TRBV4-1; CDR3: ASSPTGLANTDTQY
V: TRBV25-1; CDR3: ASSDDRGQRETQY
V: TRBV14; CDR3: ASSLVAGVSNEQF
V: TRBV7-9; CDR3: ASSLVSGGRTEAF
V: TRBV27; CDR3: ASSTRQGLNEKLF
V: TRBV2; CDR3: ASRDPRDTEERTNEKLF
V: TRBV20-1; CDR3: SARDSHEQF
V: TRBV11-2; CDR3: ASSLYPNDPYNEQF
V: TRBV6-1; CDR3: ASSDQEGQGASEEY
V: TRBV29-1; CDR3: SVVGAGAGNEQY
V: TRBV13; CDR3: ASSLVQGARQETQY
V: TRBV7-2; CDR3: ASSPALDGSSYEQY
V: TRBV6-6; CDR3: ASSYLAVSSYEQY
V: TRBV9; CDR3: ASKASATGELF